Shown below are 2 T cell receptor beta chains from a single sample sequenced in a study of shared clonotypes between healthy human individuals. Some clones are missing from TCRdb's copy, which holds only in-frame ones; the method was immunoSEQ multiplex PCR. The table has 400,000 to 500,000 clones, about 80% seen once. Source material: PBMCs. Every receptor here comes from a woman between 40 and 55 years old in good health. Some clones in this sample may be carry-over from other donors' samples.

This chain uses TRBV7-2 with TRBJ2-5; 9 positions agree with TRBD1. The CDR3 totals 15 residues. Trimming at V came to 5 bases and at J to 2 bases, leaving 6 bases not matched to a gene. The germline V gene has CDR1 SGHTA and CDR2 FQGNSA. CDR3 nucleotides: TGTGCCAGCAGCCAAGGGACAGGGCATCAAGAGACCCAGTACTTC. This codes for CASSQGTGHQETQYF.

The chain recombines TRBV28 with TRBJ2-7; tentatively, D is TRBD2 (5 bases). The CDR3 covers 18 residues. The germline V gene encodes CDR1 MDHEN and CDR2 SYDVKM. Trimming shortened V by 5 bases and J by 7 bases, and 30 bases separated the two germline ends. The CDR3 reads CASSNAWNRGRLAREQYF. The CDR3 bases are TGTGCCAGCAGTAATGCCTGGAATAGAGGCAGGTTAGCGCGGGAGCAGTACTTC.